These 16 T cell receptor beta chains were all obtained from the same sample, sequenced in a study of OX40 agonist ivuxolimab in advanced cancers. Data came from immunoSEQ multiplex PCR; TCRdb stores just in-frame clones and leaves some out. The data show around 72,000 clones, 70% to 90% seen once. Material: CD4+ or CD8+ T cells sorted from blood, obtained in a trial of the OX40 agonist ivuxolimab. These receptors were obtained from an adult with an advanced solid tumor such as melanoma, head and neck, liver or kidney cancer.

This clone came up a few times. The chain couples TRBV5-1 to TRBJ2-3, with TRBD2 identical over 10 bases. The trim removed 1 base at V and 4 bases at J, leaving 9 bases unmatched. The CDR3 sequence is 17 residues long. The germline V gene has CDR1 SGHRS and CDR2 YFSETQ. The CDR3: CASSLRSQRGGSDTQYF. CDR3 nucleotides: TGCGCCAGCAGCTTGAGGTCCCAGCGGGGGGGGTCAGATACGCAGTATTTT. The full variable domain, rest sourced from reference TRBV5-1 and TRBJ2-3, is KAGVTQTPRYLIKTRGQQVTLSCSPISGHRSVSWYQQTPGQGLQFLFEYFSETQRNKGNFPGRFSGRQFSNSRSEMNVSTLELGDSALYLCASSLRSQRGGSDTQYFGPGTRLTVL.

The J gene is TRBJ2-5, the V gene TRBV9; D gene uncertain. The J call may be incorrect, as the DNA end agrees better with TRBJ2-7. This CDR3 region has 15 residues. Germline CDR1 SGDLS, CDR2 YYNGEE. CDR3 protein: CASSVAPGSAYEQYF. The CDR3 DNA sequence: TGTGCCAGCAGCGTAGCCCCCGGGTCCGCCTACGAGCAGTACTTC.

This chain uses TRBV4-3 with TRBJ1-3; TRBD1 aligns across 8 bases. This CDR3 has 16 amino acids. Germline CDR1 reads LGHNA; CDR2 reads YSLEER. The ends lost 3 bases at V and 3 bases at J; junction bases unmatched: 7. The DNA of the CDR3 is TGCGCCAGCAGCCAGCAGTACAGGGGGTATGGAAACACCATATATTTT. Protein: CASSQQYRGYGNTIYF.

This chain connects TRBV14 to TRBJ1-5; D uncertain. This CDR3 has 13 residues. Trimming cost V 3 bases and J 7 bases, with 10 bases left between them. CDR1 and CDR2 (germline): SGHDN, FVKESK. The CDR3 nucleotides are TGTGCCAGCAGCCAGTCGAAAGGCCAGCCCCAGCATTTT. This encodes CASSQSKGQPQHF.

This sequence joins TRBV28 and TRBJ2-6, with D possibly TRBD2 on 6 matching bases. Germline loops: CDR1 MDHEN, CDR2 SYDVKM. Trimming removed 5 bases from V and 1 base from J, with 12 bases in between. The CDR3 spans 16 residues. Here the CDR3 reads CASSRYRGSGANVLTF. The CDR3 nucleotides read TGTGCCAGCAGTCGATATCGGGGGTCTGGGGCCAACGTCCTGACTTTC.

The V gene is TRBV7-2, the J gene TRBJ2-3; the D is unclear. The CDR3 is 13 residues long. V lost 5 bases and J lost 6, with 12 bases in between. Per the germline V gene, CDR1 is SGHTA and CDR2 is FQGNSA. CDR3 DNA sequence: TGTGCCAGCAGCCGCCTGCCTCCGGATACGCAGTATTTT. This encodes CASSRLPPDTQYF.

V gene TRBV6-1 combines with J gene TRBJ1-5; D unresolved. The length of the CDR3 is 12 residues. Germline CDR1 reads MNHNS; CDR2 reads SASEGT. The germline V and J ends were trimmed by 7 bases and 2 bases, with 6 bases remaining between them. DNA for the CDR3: TGTGCCAGCACCTACGGCAATCAGCCCCAGCATTTT. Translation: CASTYGNQPQHF.

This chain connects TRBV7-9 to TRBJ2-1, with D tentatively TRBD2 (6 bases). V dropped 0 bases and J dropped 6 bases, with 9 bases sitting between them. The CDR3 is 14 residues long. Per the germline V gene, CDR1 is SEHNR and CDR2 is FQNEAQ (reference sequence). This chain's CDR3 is CASSLAGGTNEQFF. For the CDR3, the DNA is TGTGCCAGCAGCTTAGCCGGCGGGACCAATGAGCAGTTCTTC.

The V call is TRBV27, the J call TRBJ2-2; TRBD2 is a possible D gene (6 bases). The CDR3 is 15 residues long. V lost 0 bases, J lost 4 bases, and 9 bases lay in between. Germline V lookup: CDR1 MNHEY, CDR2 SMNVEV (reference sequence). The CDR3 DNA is TGTGCCAGCAGTTTATCGCGGGGCCTCACCGGGGAGCTGTTTTTT. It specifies CASSLSRGLTGELFF.

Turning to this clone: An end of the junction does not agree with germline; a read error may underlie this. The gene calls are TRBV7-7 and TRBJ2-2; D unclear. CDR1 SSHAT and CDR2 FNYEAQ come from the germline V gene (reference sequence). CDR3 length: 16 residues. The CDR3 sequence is CASSLVLKTNTGELFF. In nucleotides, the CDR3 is TGTGCTAGCAGCTTAGTACTTAAAACGAACACCGGGGAGCTGTTTTTT.

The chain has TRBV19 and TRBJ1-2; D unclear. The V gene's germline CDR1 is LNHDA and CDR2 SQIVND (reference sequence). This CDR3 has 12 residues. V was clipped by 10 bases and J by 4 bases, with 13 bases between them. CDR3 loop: CATIERSYGYTF. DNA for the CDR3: TGTGCCACCATCGAGAGGAGCTATGGCTACACCTTC.

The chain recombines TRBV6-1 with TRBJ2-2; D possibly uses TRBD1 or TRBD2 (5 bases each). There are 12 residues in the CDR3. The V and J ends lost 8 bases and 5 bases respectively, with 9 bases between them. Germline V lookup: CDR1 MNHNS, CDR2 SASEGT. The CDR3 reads CASRRETGELFF. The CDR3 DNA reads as TGTGCCAGCCGCAGGGAGACCGGGGAGCTGTTTTTT.

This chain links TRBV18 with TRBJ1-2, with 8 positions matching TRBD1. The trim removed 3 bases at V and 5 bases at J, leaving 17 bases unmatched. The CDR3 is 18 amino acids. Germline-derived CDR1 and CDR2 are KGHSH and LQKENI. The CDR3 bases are TGTGCCAGCTCACCGCGCCGAGACAGGGGTCCCACAACTTATGGCTACACCTTC. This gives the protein CASSPRRDRGPTTYGYTF.

For the CDR3, the DNA is TGTGCCAGTAAGGTCTTGGAAAAACTGTTTTTT. Translation: CASKVLEKLFF. The gene calls are TRBV19 and TRBJ1-4, with no clear D. CDR1 LNHDA and CDR2 SQIVND come from the germline V gene (reference sequence). The V and J ends lost 7 bases and 8 bases respectively, with 8 bases between them. The CDR3 consists of 11 residues. Using reference TRBV19 and TRBJ1-4 for the parts outside the CDR3, the full variable domain is DGGITQSPKYLFRKEGQNVTLSCEQNLNHDAMYWYRQDPGQGLRLIYYSQIVNDFQKGDIAEGYSVSREKKESFPLTVTSAQKNPTAFYLCASKVLEKLFFGSGTQLSVL.

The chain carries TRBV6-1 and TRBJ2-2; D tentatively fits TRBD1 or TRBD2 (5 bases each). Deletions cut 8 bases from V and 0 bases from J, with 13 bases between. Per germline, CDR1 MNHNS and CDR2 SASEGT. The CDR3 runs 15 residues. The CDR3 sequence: CASCSGTANTGELFF. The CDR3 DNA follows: TGTGCCAGCTGTTCGGGGACGGCGAACACCGGGGAGCTGTTTTTT.

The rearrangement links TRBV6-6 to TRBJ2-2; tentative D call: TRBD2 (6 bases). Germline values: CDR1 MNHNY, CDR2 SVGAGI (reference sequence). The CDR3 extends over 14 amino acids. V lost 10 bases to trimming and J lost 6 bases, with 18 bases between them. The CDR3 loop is CAICAGNYAGELFF. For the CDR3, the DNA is TGTGCCATATGCGCGGGGAACTACGCCGGGGAGCTGTTTTTT.